The 5 T cell receptor beta chains reported below all come from one sample, sequenced in a study of T cell responses to AZD1222 COVID-19 vaccine. Libraries were prepared by immunoSEQ multiplex PCR; TCRdb keeps only in-frame clonotypes and omits some of them. The repertoire consists of about 80,000 clones, with 87% occurring once and the leading ten covering 24%. The sequenced sample was peripheral blood, obtained on day 0 of AZD1222 vaccination. The receptors here all came from an adult in good health.

The chain employs TRBV6-5 and TRBJ2-5, with 7 bases identical to TRBD2. The germline V gene encodes CDR1 MNHEY and CDR2 SVGAGI. This CDR3 has 13 residues. V shed 5 bases and J 1 base; nucleotides not matched to a gene: 1. CDR3 amino acids: CASSRTSQETQYF. Written as DNA, the CDR3 is TGTGCCAGCAGTCGGACTAGCCAAGAGACCCAGTACTTC.

This chain uses TRBV29-1 with TRBJ2-5; D uncertain. Germline assignment: CDR1 SQVTM and CDR2 ANQGSEA. The CDR3 extends over 12 amino acids. V was cut by 4 bases and J by 5 bases, with 11 bases left in between. The CDR3 DNA reads TGCAGCGTTGCGGTGGGCTCGGAGACCCAGTACTTC. This codes for CSVAVGSETQYF.

The chain has TRBV11-2 and TRBJ1-4, with TRBD1 identical over 7 bases. The CDR3 extends over 17 amino acids. The V gene end was trimmed by 2 bases and the J gene end by 0 bases; junction bases not matched to a gene: 6. Germline V gene data show CDR1 as SGHAT and CDR2 as FQNNGV. CDR3 in DNA: TGTGCCAGCAGCTTAAGAAGGGACAGCGCAACTAATGAAAAACTGTTTTTT. Amino acid sequence: CASSLRRDSATNEKLFF.

The rearrangement uses TRBV27 and TRBJ1-6; D is possibly TRBD1 (5 bases). Germline V gene sequence: CDR1 MNHEY, CDR2 SMNVEV (reference sequence). The V and J ends lost 6 bases and 4 bases respectively, with 16 bases between them. The CDR3 is made up of 16 amino acids. The CDR3 DNA sequence: TGTGCCAGCAGCCTTACGGGGGTGGGGTATAATTCACCCCTCCACTTT. It is translated as CASSLTGVGYNSPLHF.

This clone was counted once. CDR3 sequence reads: CASHHLGDRTEAFF. The CDR3, as DNA: TGTGCCAGTCACCACCTCGGAGACAGGACAGAAGCTTTCTTT. This chain links TRBV19 with TRBJ1-1; perhaps TRBD1 as D (6 bases). Trimming took off 8 bases at V and 8 bases at J, with 21 bases between the two ends. Germline CDR1 and CDR2: LNHDA and SQIVND (reference sequence). The CDR3 covers 14 residues.